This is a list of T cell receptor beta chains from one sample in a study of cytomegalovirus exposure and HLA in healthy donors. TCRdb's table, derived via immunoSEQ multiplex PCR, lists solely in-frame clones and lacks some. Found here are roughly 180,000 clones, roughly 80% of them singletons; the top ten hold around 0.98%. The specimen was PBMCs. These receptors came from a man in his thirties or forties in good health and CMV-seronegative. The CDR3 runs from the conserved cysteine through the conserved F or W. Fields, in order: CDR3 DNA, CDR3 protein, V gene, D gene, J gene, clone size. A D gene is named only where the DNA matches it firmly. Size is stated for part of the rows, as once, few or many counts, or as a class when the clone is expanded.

CDR3nt: TGTGCCAGCAGCTTAGGACAGCCGAACACTGAAGCTTTCTTT
CDR3aa: CASSLGQPNTEAFF
v_gene: TRBV5-5
d_gene: -
j_gene: TRBJ1-1
abundance: -

CDR3nt: TGTGCCAGCAGCGTAACGGGTTCAGGGCGAACCGAGGAGCTGTTTTTT
CDR3aa: CASSVTGSGRTEELFF
v_gene: TRBV9
d_gene: -
j_gene: TRBJ2-2
abundance: -

CDR3nt: TGTGCCAGCAGCACCTTCCCCGGGACTAGCGGGAGAAGAAGCTCCTACAATGAGCAGTTCTTC
CDR3aa: CASSTFPGTSGRRSSYNEQFF
v_gene: TRBV7-6
d_gene: TRBD2
j_gene: TRBJ2-1
abundance: -

CDR3nt: TGTGCCAGCACCAGGGGTGCCAGGGCGTGGGACATTCAGTACTTC
CDR3aa: CASTRGARAWDIQYF
v_gene: TRBV6-1
d_gene: -
j_gene: TRBJ2-4
abundance: few

CDR3nt: TGTGCCAGCAGCCCGGGACTAGCGAACTCCTACGAGCAGTACTTC
CDR3aa: CASSPGLANSYEQYF
v_gene: TRBV5-4
d_gene: TRBD2
j_gene: TRBJ2-7
abundance: -

CDR3nt: TGTGCCAGTAGTATAGTCCGACTAGCGGGTCAAGAGACCCAGTACTTC
CDR3aa: CASSIVRLAGQETQYF
v_gene: TRBV19
d_gene: TRBD2
j_gene: TRBJ2-5
abundance: -

CDR3nt: TGTGCCAGCTCACTAATTGGGACAGGTCAAGAGACCCAGTACTTC
CDR3aa: CASSLIGTGQETQYF
v_gene: TRBV18
d_gene: TRBD1
j_gene: TRBJ2-5
abundance: -

CDR3nt: TGTGCCAGCAGCCTCGGGAGGTATGAGCAGTTCTTC
CDR3aa: CASSLGRYEQFF
v_gene: TRBV5-5
d_gene: TRBD2
j_gene: TRBJ2-1
abundance: -

CDR3nt: TGTGCCAGCAGCACGAGACTAGCGGGGAATACAGATACGCAGTATTTT
CDR3aa: CASSTRLAGNTDTQYF
v_gene: TRBV7-2
d_gene: TRBD2
j_gene: TRBJ2-3
abundance: once

CDR3nt: TGTGCCAGCAGTTTTACTAGCACCTACGAGCAGTACTTC
CDR3aa: CASSFTSTYEQYF
v_gene: TRBV6-5
d_gene: -
j_gene: TRBJ2-7
abundance: -

CDR3nt: TGTGCCAGCAAACGTGAGGCTACCGGGGAGCTGTTTTTT
CDR3aa: CASKREATGELFF
v_gene: TRBV4-2
d_gene: -
j_gene: TRBJ2-2
abundance: -

CDR3nt: TGTGCCAGTAGTGCGCCCCGGGGGGGCTGGGCCGGGGAGCTGTTTTTT
CDR3aa: CASSAPRGGWAGELFF
v_gene: TRBV19
d_gene: TRBD2
j_gene: TRBJ2-2
abundance: -

CDR3nt: TGTGCCACCAGCAGAGATCGACTGGAGCCGGGGGGATGGCAAGAGACCCAGTACTTC
CDR3aa: CATSRDRLEPGGWQETQYF
v_gene: TRBV15
d_gene: TRBD2
j_gene: TRBJ2-5
abundance: -

CDR3nt: TGCAGTGCTCCCGACTGGTACGAGCAGTACTTC
CDR3aa: CSAPDWYEQYF
v_gene: TRBV20-1
d_gene: -
j_gene: TRBJ2-7
abundance: -

CDR3nt: TGCGCCAGCAGCTTGGGGCAGGGGCCCGAAGGTGAGCAGTTCTTC
CDR3aa: CASSLGQGPEGEQFF
v_gene: TRBV5-1
d_gene: -
j_gene: TRBJ2-1
abundance: -

CDR3nt: TGCGCCAGCAGCCAGATTTTCTTGGGAGTAGGGGGACAGCCCCAGCATTTT
CDR3aa: CASSQIFLGVGGQPQHF
v_gene: TRBV4-1
d_gene: -
j_gene: TRBJ1-5
abundance: -

CDR3nt: TGTGCCAGCAGCTTAGGGCCAAGCTCCTACAATGAGCAGTTCTTC
CDR3aa: CASSLGPSSYNEQFF
v_gene: TRBV7-9
d_gene: -
j_gene: TRBJ2-1
abundance: -

CDR3nt: TGTGCCAGCAGTGTACACAGGGGGCCGAATCAGCCCCAGCATTTT
CDR3aa: CASSVHRGPNQPQHF
v_gene: TRBV6-1
d_gene: TRBD1
j_gene: TRBJ1-5
abundance: -

CDR3nt: TGTGCCAGCAGCTTGGACAGGGGGAGCTCCTACGAGCAGTACTTC
CDR3aa: CASSLDRGSSYEQYF
v_gene: TRBV5-4
d_gene: TRBD1
j_gene: TRBJ2-7
abundance: once

CDR3nt: TGTGCCAGCAGCTTACTACAGGGCATCCAAGAGACCCAGTACTTC
CDR3aa: CASSLLQGIQETQYF
v_gene: TRBV9
d_gene: -
j_gene: TRBJ2-5
abundance: once

CDR3nt: TGTGCCAGCAGCCAGGGACTAGCGGGATACAATGAGCAGTTCTTC
CDR3aa: CASSQGLAGYNEQFF
v_gene: TRBV7-8
d_gene: TRBD2
j_gene: TRBJ2-1
abundance: -

CDR3nt: TGTGCCAGTAGTATAGGCACTAGCGGTTACGAGCAGTACTTC
CDR3aa: CASSIGTSGYEQYF
v_gene: TRBV19
d_gene: TRBD2
j_gene: TRBJ2-7
abundance: -

CDR3nt: TGTGCCAGCAGCCAAGACGGCGATAGCGAAGAGACCCAGTACTTC
CDR3aa: CASSQDGDSEETQYF
v_gene: TRBV4-2
d_gene: -
j_gene: TRBJ2-5
abundance: once

CDR3nt: TGCGCCAGCAGCCCGGGACAGCTTGAATTTAGCACAGATACGCAGTATTTT
CDR3aa: CASSPGQLEFSTDTQYF
v_gene: TRBV4-1
d_gene: TRBD1
j_gene: TRBJ2-3
abundance: -

CDR3nt: TGCGCCAGCAGCCAAGACCCGGGAGTTACAAACACTGAAGCTTTCTTT
CDR3aa: CASSQDPGVTNTEAFF
v_gene: TRBV4-1
d_gene: -
j_gene: TRBJ1-1
abundance: -

CDR3nt: TGCGCCAGCAGCTTGAGTCAGGGGATTTCCGAGCAGTACTTC
CDR3aa: CASSLSQGISEQYF
v_gene: TRBV5-1
d_gene: -
j_gene: TRBJ2-7
abundance: -

CDR3nt: TGCGCCAGCAGCCCGGGGACAGGACAAGAGACCCAGTACTTC
CDR3aa: CASSPGTGQETQYF
v_gene: TRBV5-1
d_gene: TRBD1
j_gene: TRBJ2-5
abundance: -

CDR3nt: TGCAGCGTCCATCTTAAGACAAATTCCTACGAGCAGTACTTC
CDR3aa: CSVHLKTNSYEQYF
v_gene: TRBV29-1
d_gene: -
j_gene: TRBJ2-7
abundance: -

CDR3nt: TGCGCCAGCAGCTTGGATCGAGGGGGTGTCGGGGAGCTGTTTTTT
CDR3aa: CASSLDRGGVGELFF
v_gene: TRBV5-1
d_gene: -
j_gene: TRBJ2-2
abundance: -

CDR3nt: TGTGCCAGCAGGCTGGGACAGGGGGCACAAGAGACCCAGTACTTC
CDR3aa: CASRLGQGAQETQYF
v_gene: TRBV5-8
d_gene: TRBD1
j_gene: TRBJ2-5
abundance: -

CDR3nt: TGTGCCAGCAGTTTATCCGCCCCCTGGGGGCAGGTCATGAACACTGAAGCTTTCTTT
CDR3aa: CASSLSAPWGQVMNTEAFF
v_gene: TRBV28
d_gene: -
j_gene: TRBJ1-1
abundance: -

CDR3nt: TGCGCCAGCAGCTTAAGACTAGCGGGATCAATCACGCAGGGAGAGACCCAGTACTTC
CDR3aa: CASSLRLAGSITQGETQYF
v_gene: TRBV4-3
d_gene: TRBD2
j_gene: TRBJ2-5
abundance: once

CDR3nt: TGTGCCTGCAAGACAACAACTAATGAAAAACTGTTTTTT
CDR3aa: CACKTTTNEKLFF
v_gene: TRBV30
d_gene: -
j_gene: TRBJ1-4
abundance: -

CDR3nt: TGTGCCAGTAGCCGAGACTCCTACGAGCAGTACTTC
CDR3aa: CASSRDSYEQYF
v_gene: TRBV19
d_gene: -
j_gene: TRBJ2-7
abundance: -

CDR3nt: TGTGCCTGGAAACCCGGGACAGGGAGCTACGAGCAGTACTTC
CDR3aa: CAWKPGTGSYEQYF
v_gene: TRBV30
d_gene: TRBD1
j_gene: TRBJ2-7
abundance: once

CDR3nt: TGTGCCAGCTCACCTTCGGGACAGGGCGCAGGAAACACCATATATTTT
CDR3aa: CASSPSGQGAGNTIYF
v_gene: TRBV18
d_gene: TRBD1
j_gene: TRBJ1-3
abundance: -

CDR3nt: TGTGCCACCAACGGAGGTGGTGCCTCTGGGGCCAACGTCCTGACTTTC
CDR3aa: CATNGGGASGANVLTF
v_gene: TRBV10-3
d_gene: -
j_gene: TRBJ2-6
abundance: -

CDR3nt: TGTGCCAGCACCCAGGGACAGTCCACAGATACGCAGTATTTT
CDR3aa: CASTQGQSTDTQYF
v_gene: TRBV25-1
d_gene: TRBD1
j_gene: TRBJ2-3
abundance: -

CDR3nt: TGTGCCTGGAGTGACCTAGCGGGAAGCACAGATACGCAGTATTTT
CDR3aa: CAWSDLAGSTDTQYF
v_gene: TRBV30
d_gene: TRBD2
j_gene: TRBJ2-3
abundance: -

CDR3nt: TGCGCCAGCAGCTTCGTGGGGCAGAACACTGAAGCTTTCTTT
CDR3aa: CASSFVGQNTEAFF
v_gene: TRBV5-1
d_gene: -
j_gene: TRBJ1-1
abundance: -

CDR3nt: TGTGCCAGCCAGGGCAGGGGGTTCTTCAATCAGCCCCAGCATTTT
CDR3aa: CASQGRGFFNQPQHF
v_gene: TRBV25-1
d_gene: TRBD1
j_gene: TRBJ1-5
abundance: -

CDR3nt: TGTGCCAGCAGCTTATTCGGGACTAGGCTCACAATGGGAGAGACCCAGTACTTC
CDR3aa: CASSLFGTRLTMGETQYF
v_gene: TRBV11-3
d_gene: TRBD2
j_gene: TRBJ2-5
abundance: -

CDR3nt: TGCGCCAGCAGTTCCGCGACAGGGGGCCGAGCAACTAATGAAAAACTGTTTTTT
CDR3aa: CASSSATGGRATNEKLFF
v_gene: TRBV5-1
d_gene: TRBD1
j_gene: TRBJ1-4
abundance: -

CDR3nt: TGCGCCAGCAGCACCCGGACAGGAGATAATTCACCCCTCCACTTT
CDR3aa: CASSTRTGDNSPLHF
v_gene: TRBV5-1
d_gene: TRBD1
j_gene: TRBJ1-6
abundance: once

CDR3nt: TGCGCCAGCAGCCAAGTTGCTGAGTCGAGATCCTACGAGCAGTACTTC
CDR3aa: CASSQVAESRSYEQYF
v_gene: TRBV4-1
d_gene: -
j_gene: TRBJ2-7
abundance: -

CDR3nt: TGCGCCAGCAGTCGGGCTAGCGGGGGCCAAGAGACCCAGTACTTC
CDR3aa: CASSRASGGQETQYF
v_gene: TRBV10-2
d_gene: TRBD2
j_gene: TRBJ2-5
abundance: -

CDR3nt: TGTGCCAGCAGCTTACGGGGTAGCAGGGGCGAGCAGTACTTC
CDR3aa: CASSLRGSRGEQYF
v_gene: TRBV11-1
d_gene: -
j_gene: TRBJ2-7
abundance: -

CDR3nt: TGTTCCAGCAGCTTATCTCTCCAGGATGGCTACACCTTC
CDR3aa: CSSSLSLQDGYTF
v_gene: TRBV7-9
d_gene: -
j_gene: TRBJ1-2
abundance: -

CDR3nt: TGTGCCACTGACATGAACACCGGGGAGCTGTTTTTT
CDR3aa: CATDMNTGELFF
v_gene: TRBV19
d_gene: -
j_gene: TRBJ2-2
abundance: -

CDR3nt: TGTGCCAGTAGTTTCGGCGGGGGGAGCACAGATACGCAGTATTTT
CDR3aa: CASSFGGGSTDTQYF
v_gene: TRBV19
d_gene: TRBD2
j_gene: TRBJ2-3
abundance: -

CDR3nt: TGTGCCAGCAGCTTATCGCCCGGGTATGGCTACACCTTC
CDR3aa: CASSLSPGYGYTF
v_gene: TRBV7-9
d_gene: -
j_gene: TRBJ1-2
abundance: -

CDR3nt: TGTGCCAGCAGCACCAGACAGAGCTCTGGGGCCAACGTCCTGACTTTC
CDR3aa: CASSTRQSSGANVLTF
v_gene: TRBV5-4
d_gene: -
j_gene: TRBJ2-6
abundance: once

CDR3nt: TGTGCCAGCAGCCCCGCCCAGTTTGGCACTGAAGCTTTCTTT
CDR3aa: CASSPAQFGTEAFF
v_gene: TRBV5-4
d_gene: -
j_gene: TRBJ1-1
abundance: -

CDR3nt: TGCAGCGTAAACAGGGGCCAAGAGACCCAGTACTTC
CDR3aa: CSVNRGQETQYF
v_gene: TRBV29-1
d_gene: TRBD1
j_gene: TRBJ2-5
abundance: -

CDR3nt: TGTGCCAGCAGCCCTACCTTAGCGGGAGGAAGGGCCGGGGAGCTGTTTTTT
CDR3aa: CASSPTLAGGRAGELFF
v_gene: TRBV7-6
d_gene: TRBD2
j_gene: TRBJ2-2
abundance: -

CDR3nt: TGTGCCAGCAGTGGAATGGCCGGCACAGATACGCAGTATTTT
CDR3aa: CASSGMAGTDTQYF
v_gene: TRBV2
d_gene: -
j_gene: TRBJ2-3
abundance: -

CDR3nt: TGTGCCAGCAGGACAGGGGGCGACGTCACTGAAGCTTTCTTT
CDR3aa: CASRTGGDVTEAFF
v_gene: TRBV7-8
d_gene: TRBD1
j_gene: TRBJ1-1
abundance: -